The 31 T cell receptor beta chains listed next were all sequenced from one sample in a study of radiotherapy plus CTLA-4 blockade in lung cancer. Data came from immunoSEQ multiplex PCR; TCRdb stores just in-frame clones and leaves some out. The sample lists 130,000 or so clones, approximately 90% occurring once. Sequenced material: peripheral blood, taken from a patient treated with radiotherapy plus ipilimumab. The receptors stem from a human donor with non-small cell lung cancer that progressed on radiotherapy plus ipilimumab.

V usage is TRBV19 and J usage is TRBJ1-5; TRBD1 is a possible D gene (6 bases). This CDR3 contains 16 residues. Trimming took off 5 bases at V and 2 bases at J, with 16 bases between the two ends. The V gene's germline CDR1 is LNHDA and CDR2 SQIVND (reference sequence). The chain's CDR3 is CASSGNTGYGNQPQHF. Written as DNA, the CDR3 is TGTGCCAGTAGTGGTAATACAGGGTACGGCAATCAGCCCCAGCATTTT.

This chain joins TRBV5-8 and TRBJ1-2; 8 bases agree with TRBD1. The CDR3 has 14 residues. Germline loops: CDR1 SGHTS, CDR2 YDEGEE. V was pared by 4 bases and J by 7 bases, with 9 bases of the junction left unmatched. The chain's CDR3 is CASSPRARGPGYTF. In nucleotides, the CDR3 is TGTGCCAGCAGCCCCCGGGCCAGGGGGCCTGGCTACACCTTC.

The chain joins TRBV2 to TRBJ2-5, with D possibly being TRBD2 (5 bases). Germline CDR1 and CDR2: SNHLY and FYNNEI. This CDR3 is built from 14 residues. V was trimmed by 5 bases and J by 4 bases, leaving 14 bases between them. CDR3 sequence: CASSSSGTLETQYF. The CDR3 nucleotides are TGTGCCAGCAGTTCCAGCGGAACTCTAGAGACCCAGTACTTC.

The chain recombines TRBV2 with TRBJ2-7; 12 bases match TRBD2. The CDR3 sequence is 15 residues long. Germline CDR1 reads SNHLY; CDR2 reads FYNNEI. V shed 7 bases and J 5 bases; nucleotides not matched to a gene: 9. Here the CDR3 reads CASKLTTSGRDEQYF. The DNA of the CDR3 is TGTGCCAGCAAACTCACGACTAGCGGGAGAGACGAGCAGTACTTC. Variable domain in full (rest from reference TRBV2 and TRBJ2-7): EPEVTQTPSHQVTQMGQEVILRCVPISNHLYFYWYRQILGQKVEFLVSFYNNEISEKSEIFDDQFSVERPDGSNFTLKIRSTKLEDSAMYFCASKLTTSGRDEQYFGPGTRLTVT.

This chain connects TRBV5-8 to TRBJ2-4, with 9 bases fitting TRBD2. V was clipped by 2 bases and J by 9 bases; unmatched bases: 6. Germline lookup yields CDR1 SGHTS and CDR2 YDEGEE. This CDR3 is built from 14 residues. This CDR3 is CASSFSGRGGIQYF. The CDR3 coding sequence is TGTGCCAGCAGCTTTAGCGGGAGAGGTGGCATTCAGTACTTC.

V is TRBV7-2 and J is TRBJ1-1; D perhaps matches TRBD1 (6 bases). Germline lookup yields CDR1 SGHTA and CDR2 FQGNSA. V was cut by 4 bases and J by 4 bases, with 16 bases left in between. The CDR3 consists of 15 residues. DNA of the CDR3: TGTGCCAGCAGCTCCCAAAACAGGGCGGCCACTGAAGCTTTCTTT. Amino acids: CASSSQNRAATEAFF.

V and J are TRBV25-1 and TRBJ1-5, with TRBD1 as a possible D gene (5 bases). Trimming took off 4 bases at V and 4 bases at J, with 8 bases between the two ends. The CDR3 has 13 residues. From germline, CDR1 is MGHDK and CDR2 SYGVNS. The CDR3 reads CASSASGNQPQHF. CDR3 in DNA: TGTGCCAGCAGTGCGTCAGGGAATCAGCCCCAGCATTTT.

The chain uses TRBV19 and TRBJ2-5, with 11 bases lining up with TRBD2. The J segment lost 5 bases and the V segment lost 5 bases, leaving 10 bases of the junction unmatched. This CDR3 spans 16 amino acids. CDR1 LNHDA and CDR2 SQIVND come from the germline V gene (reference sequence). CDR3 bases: TGTGCCAGTAGTCCCGTAGCGGGAGGGTCCCAGGAGACCCAGTACTTC. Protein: CASSPVAGGSQETQYF.

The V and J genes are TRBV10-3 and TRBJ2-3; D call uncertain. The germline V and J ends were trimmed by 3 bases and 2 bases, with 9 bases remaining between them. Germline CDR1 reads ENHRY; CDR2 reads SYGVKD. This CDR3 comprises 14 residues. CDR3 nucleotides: TGTGCCATCAGTGAAGGCGGAAACACAGATACGCAGTATTTT. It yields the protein CAISEGGNTDTQYF.

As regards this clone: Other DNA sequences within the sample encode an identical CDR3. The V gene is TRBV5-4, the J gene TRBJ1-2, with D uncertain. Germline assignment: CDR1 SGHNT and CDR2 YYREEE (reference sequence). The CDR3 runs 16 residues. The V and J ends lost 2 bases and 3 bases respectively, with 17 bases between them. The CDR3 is CASSFPGSPRDYGYTF. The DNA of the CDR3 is TGTGCCAGCAGCTTCCCGGGGTCCCCGAGAGACTATGGCTACACCTTC.

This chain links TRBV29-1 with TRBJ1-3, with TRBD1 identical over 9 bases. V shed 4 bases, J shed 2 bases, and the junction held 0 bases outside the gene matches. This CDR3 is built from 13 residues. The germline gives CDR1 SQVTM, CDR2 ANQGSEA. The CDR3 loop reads CSVGDRAGNTIYF. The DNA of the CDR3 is TGCAGCGTTGGGGACAGGGCTGGAAACACCATATATTTT. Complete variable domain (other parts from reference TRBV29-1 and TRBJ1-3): SAVISQKPSRDICQRGTSLTIQCQVDSQVTMMFWYRQQPGQSLTLIATANQGSEATYESGFVIDKFPISRPNLTFSTLTVSNMSPEDSSIYLCSVGDRAGNTIYFGEGSWLTVV.

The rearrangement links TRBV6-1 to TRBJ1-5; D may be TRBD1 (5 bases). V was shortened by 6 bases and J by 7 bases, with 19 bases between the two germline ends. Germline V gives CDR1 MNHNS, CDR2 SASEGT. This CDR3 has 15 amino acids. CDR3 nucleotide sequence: TGTGCCAGCAGACCTGGACCCCAGGGCGCCCAGCCCCAGCATTTT. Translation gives CASRPGPQGAQPQHF.

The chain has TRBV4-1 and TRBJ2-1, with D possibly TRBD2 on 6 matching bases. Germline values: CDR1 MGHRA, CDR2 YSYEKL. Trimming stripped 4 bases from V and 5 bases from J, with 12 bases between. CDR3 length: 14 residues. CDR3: CASSRGVTDNEQFF. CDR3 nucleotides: TGCGCCAGCAGCCGGGGGGTCACCGACAATGAGCAGTTCTTC.

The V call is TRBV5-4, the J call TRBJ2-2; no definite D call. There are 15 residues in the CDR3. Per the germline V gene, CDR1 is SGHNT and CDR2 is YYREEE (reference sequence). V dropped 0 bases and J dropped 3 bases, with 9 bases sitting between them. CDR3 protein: CASSLARFDTGELFF. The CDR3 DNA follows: TGTGCCAGCAGCTTGGCCAGGTTCGACACCGGGGAGCTGTTTTTT.

The CDR3 DNA sequence: TGTGCCAGCAGTCGACTTTCAGTTGAGTACACCTTC. Amino acid sequence: CASSRLSVEYTF. The chain links TRBV6-5 to TRBJ1-2, with no clear D. CDR3 length: 12 residues. Looked up from germline, CDR1 is MNHEY and CDR2 is SVGAGI. V lost 5 bases to trimming and J lost 11 bases, with 15 bases between them.

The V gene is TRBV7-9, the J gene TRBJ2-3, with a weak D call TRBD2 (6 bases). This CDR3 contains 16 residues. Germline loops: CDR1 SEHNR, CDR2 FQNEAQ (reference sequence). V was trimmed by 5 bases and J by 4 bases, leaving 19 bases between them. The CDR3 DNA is TGTGCCAGCAGCCCCGGGCGGGGCGGTAGGGCAGATACGCAGTATTTT. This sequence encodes CASSPGRGGRADTQYF.

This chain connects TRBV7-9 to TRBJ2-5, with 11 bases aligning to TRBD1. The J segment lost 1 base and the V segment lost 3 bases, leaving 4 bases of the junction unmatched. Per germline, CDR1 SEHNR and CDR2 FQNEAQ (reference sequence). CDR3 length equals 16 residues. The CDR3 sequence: CASSLGTGGLQETQYF. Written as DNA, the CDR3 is TGTGCCAGCAGCTTGGGGACAGGGGGTCTCCAAGAGACCCAGTACTTC.

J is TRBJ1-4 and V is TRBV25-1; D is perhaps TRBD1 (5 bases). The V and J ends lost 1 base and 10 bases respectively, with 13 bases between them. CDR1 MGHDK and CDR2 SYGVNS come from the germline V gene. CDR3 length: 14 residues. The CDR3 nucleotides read TGTGCCAGCAGTGAATTCGGGGCGGATGGAAAACTGTTTTTT. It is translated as CASSEFGADGKLFF. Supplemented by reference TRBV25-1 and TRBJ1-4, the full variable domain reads EADIYQTPRYLVIGTGKKITLECSQTMGHDKMYWYQQDPGMELHLIHYSYGVNSTEKGDLSSESTVSRIRTEHFPLTLESARPSHTSQYLCASSEFGADGKLFFGSGTQLSVL.

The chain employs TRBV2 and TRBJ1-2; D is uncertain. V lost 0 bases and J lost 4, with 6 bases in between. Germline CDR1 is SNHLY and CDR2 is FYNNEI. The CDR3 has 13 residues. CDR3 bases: TGTGCCAGCAGTGAAGCGGGAGGCTATGGCTACACCTTC. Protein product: CASSEAGGYGYTF.

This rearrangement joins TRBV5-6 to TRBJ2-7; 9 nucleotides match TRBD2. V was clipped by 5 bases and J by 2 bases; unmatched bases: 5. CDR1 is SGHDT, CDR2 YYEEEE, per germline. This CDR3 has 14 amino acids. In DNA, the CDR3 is TGTGCCAGCAGGAGACTAGCGGTACCCTACGAGCAGTACTTC. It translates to CASRRLAVPYEQYF.

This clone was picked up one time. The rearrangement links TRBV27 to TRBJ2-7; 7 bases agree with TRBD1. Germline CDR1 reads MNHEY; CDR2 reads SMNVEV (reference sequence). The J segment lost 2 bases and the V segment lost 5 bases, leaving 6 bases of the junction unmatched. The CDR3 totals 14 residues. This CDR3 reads CASSPRQGAYEQYF. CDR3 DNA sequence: TGTGCCAGCAGTCCTCGACAGGGTGCCTACGAGCAGTACTTC.

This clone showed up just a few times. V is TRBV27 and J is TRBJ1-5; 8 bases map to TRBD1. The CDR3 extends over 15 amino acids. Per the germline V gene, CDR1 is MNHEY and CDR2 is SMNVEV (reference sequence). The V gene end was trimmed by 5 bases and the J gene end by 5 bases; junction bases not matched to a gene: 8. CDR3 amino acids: CASSPRTGRDQPQHF. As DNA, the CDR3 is TGTGCCAGCAGTCCCAGGACAGGGAGAGATCAGCCCCAGCATTTT.

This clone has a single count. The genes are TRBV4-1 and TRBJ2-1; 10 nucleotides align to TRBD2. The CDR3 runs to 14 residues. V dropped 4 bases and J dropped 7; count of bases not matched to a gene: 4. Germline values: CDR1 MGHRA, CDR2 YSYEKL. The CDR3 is CASSRTSGPNEQFF. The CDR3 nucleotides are TGCGCCAGCAGCCGGACTAGCGGCCCTAATGAGCAGTTCTTC.

The CDR3 loop is CASSFGRGLSYEQYF. In DNA form, the CDR3 reads TGTGCCAGCAGTTTTGGGCGGGGCCTCTCCTACGAGCAGTACTTC. The chain employs TRBV27 and TRBJ2-7, with D perhaps matching TRBD2 (6 bases). CDR1 and CDR2 (germline): MNHEY, SMNVEV (reference sequence). The germline V and J ends were trimmed by 3 bases and 0 bases, with 12 bases remaining between them. This CDR3 has 15 amino acids.

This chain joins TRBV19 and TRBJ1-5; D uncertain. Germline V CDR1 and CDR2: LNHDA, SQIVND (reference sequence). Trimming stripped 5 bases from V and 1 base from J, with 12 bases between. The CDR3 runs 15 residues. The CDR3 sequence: CASSGGGQSNQPQHF. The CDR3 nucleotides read TGTGCCAGTAGTGGCGGAGGGCAGAGCAATCAGCCCCAGCATTTT.

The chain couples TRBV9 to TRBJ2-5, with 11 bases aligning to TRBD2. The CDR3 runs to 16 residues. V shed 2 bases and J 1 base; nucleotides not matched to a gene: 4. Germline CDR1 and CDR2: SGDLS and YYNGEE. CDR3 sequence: CASSVASGRSQETQYF. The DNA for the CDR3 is TGTGCCAGCAGCGTGGCTAGCGGGAGGTCCCAAGAGACCCAGTACTTC.

CDR3 sequence (DNA): TGTGCCAGCACAGAGAACACTGAAGCTTTCTTT. Protein sequence: CASTENTEAFF. The chain combines TRBV6-1 with TRBJ1-1; D is uncertain. V dropped 7 bases and J dropped 1 base, with 4 bases sitting between them. This CDR3 is 11 amino acids long. CDR1 and CDR2 from the germline V gene are MNHNS and SASEGT.

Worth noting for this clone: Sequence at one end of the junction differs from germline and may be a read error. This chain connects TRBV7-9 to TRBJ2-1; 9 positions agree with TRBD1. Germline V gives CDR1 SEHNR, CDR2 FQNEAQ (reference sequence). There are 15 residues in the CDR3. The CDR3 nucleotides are TGTGCCAGCAACTTAATGGGACAGGGAGGCAATGAGCAGTTCTTC. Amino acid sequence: CASNLMGQGGNEQFF.

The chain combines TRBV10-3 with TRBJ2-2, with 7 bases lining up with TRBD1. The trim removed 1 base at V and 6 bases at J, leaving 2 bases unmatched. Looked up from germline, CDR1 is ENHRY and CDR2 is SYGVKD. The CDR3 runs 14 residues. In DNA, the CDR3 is TGTGCCATCAGTGAGTTACAGGGGCCCGGGGAGCTGTTTTTT. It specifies CAISELQGPGELFF.

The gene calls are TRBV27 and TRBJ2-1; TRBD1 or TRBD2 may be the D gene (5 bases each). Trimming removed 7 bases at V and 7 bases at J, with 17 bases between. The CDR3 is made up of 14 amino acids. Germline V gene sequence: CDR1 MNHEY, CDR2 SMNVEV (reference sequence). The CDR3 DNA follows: TGTGCCAGCAAGGGGTCGAGGGCCGGGAATGAGCAGTTCTTC. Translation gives CASKGSRAGNEQFF.

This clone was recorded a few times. The CDR3 is CASSSFGQGDTEAFF. The CDR3 nucleotides read TGCGCCAGCAGCTCCTTCGGACAGGGGGACACTGAAGCTTTCTTT. The rearrangement links TRBV5-1 to TRBJ1-1, with TRBD1 matching 10 bases. The CDR3 is 15 residues long. The germline CDR1 and CDR2 sequences are SGHRS and YFSETQ. The V segment lost 3 bases and the J segment 3 bases; nucleotides outside the gene matches: 5.